This section outlines one T cell receptor beta chain sequence together with its context. Its antigen remains unknown. The data originate from a study of OX40 agonist ivuxolimab in advanced cancers. Overall study findings and caveats: CD4+ and CD8+ T cells in blood underwent clonal expansion by week 6 at 0.1 to 3.0 mg/kg.

CDR1 is LNHDA and CDR2 is SQIVND in the germline V gene (reference sequence). Trimming removed 2 bases at V and 7 bases at J, with 15 bases between. There are 15 residues in the CDR3. Libraries were prepared by immunoSEQ multiplex PCR; TCRdb keeps only in-frame clonotypes and omits some of them. The repertoire holds just under 20,000 clones, with 74% as singletons. Sample: CD4+ or CD8+ T cells sorted from blood, taken in a trial of the OX40 agonist ivuxolimab. The receptor was isolated from an adult with an advanced solid tumor such as melanoma, head and neck, liver or kidney cancer. The chain couples TRBV19 to TRBJ2-1; perhaps D is TRBD1 or TRBD2 (6 bases each). CDR3 sequence: CASSILGGGGNEQFF. The CDR3 coding sequence is TGTGCCAGTAGTATACTAGGCGGAGGGGGAAATGAGCAGTTCTTC.